This T cell receptor beta chain was found in a study of cytomegalovirus exposure and HLA in healthy donors. Study-level information: In an earlier analysis, 90 million to 130 million unique TCR beta sequences were found from approximately 170 million T cells. General study points: Later analysis showed most CMV-associated TCR beta chains appearing HLA-restricted. A later look showed TCR association rates differing by HLA locus, highest for DRB1 and lowest for HLA-C.

With 60 Vbeta and 13 Jbeta primers, the PCR was carried out. How the authors handled the data: Approximately 12 million of tens of millions of unique TCR beta chains were shared, per a later count. Sequencing was performed with immunoSEQ multiplex PCR; in TCRdb, only in-frame clones are kept and a portion is missing. The V and J calls and clone size were taken over from that table, and D and trimming were inferred from the DNA. The repertoire holds over 100,000 clones, with about two thirds as singletons. On this clone: The antigen remains unidentified.

Germline V lookup: CDR1 SGHTA, CDR2 FQGNSA. Losses at the gene ends were 1 base for V and 6 bases for J; bases not matched to a gene: 10. The CDR3 consists of 16 residues. J is TRBJ2-7 and V is TRBV7-2; TRBD1 matches 9 bases. This receptor was identified in a man aged 35-49 years in good health and CMV-seropositive. The specimen sequenced was PBMCs. CDR3 DNA sequence: TGTGCCAGCAGCTTAGGGTCCGGGACAGGGCGAGTCGAGCAGTACTTC. It yields the protein CASSLGSGTGRVEQYF.